This T cell receptor (beta chain) was retrieved from a study of blood T cell repertoires in COVID-19. Study summary: COVID-19 samples from acute and convalescent phases originated in the United States, Italy and Spain. Sources were T cells, B-cell-depleted T cells, or PBMCs; the material itself was cDNA or gDNA.

Per the original data handling: Estimation of nucleated cell counts relied on the amplification of reference gene primers. The protocol was immunoSEQ multiplex PCR, while the TCRdb copy is restricted to in-frame clones and leaves out a portion. D and trimming come from the DNA, and the V and J calls and clone size come from that table. Altogether about 430,000 clones are present, about 90% being singletons, with the ten largest covering roughly 0.78%. Per the germline V gene, CDR1 is MGHRA and CDR2 is YSYEKL. V lost 3 bases, J lost 6 bases, and 15 bases lay in between. The CDR3 spans 15 residues. The specimen was peripheral blood. The chain joins TRBV4-1 to TRBJ1-5; a weak D match, TRBD1 (5 bases). The clonotype comes from a man aged 18 to 30 with COVID-19, enrolled during active disease. This chain's CDR3 is CASSQSRQGSQPQHF. CDR3 coding DNA: TGCGCCAGCAGCCAGTCCCGGCAGGGTAGTCAGCCCCAGCATTTT.